The clone carrying this T cell receptor beta chain occurred a few times. The CDR3 runs 15 residues. The V gene's germline CDR1 is SEHNR and CDR2 FQNEAQ (reference sequence). Trimming left V 5 bases short and J 3 bases short, with 14 bases between. The data derive from a study of tumor-infiltrating lymphocytes in primary liver carcinoma. Unsorted bulk tissue of roughly 19-30 mg yielded co-extracted RNA and DNA. Surgical resection served as treatment for the primary liver carcinoma of these patients. Over 85% viable tumor cells were present in every tumor sample. Reverse transcription of around 0.45 ug total RNA with a constant-region primer produced TCR beta cDNA. Sequencing libraries for TCR beta derived from three nested multiplex PCR rounds that used slightly modified ARM-PCR. Rounds one and two of PCR, each of around 11 cycles, were primed with TRBV1-TRBV30 forward primers and a C-beta reverse primer. One entry per CDR3 protein results from TCRdb running MiXCR on the multiplex PCR reads. The sample lists approximately 110,000 distinct CDR3 sequences, 55% to 65% seen once, with about a tenth in the top ten.

The receptor's source is a woman aged 55-70 years with primary liver carcinoma and hepatitis B virus infection. This chain uses TRBV7-9 with TRBJ2-1; D possibly corresponds to TRBD1 (5 bases). What was sequenced was liver tumor tissue from sampling region 1. Noted subset: tumor region T1, superior pole. The CDR3 protein is CASSKKGLNYNEQFF. CDR3 in DNA: TGTGCCAGCAGCAAAAAGGGGCTCAACTACAATGAGCAGTTCTTC.